The present T cell receptor beta chain was sequenced within a study of T-cell memory formation after mild COVID-19. Study at large: Largely donor-specific TCR clusters were found.

TCRdb ran MiXCR on the 5' RACE reads and lists one entry per CDR3 protein. This sample has hundreds of thousands of distinct CDR3 sequences, with 8% to 9% found just once. The junction had 12 bases not matched to a gene; V was cut back by 3 bases and J by 6 bases. The CDR3 totals 17 residues. Germline assignment: CDR1 LNHDA and CDR2 SQIVND (reference sequence). This clonotype was seen a few times. Its antigen is not known. The study's findings and limits: Clones which contracted sat mainly in CM and EM if CD4+, and in EMRA if CD8+. Clonal second-wave expansions that peaked on day 37 had unconfirmed SARS-CoV-2 specificity.

The chain uses TRBV19 and TRBJ2-5; 11 nucleotides align to TRBD1. The clonotype comes from a man aged 18 to 35 who had mild COVID-19 (a few samples of this study predate the infection). Cell type and time point are not known. The sequenced sample was PBMCs or a T cell subset sorted from them (not recorded which). The CDR3, as DNA: TGTGCCAGTAGTATCAGGTCCGGACAGGGGGCTGGAAAGACCCAGTACTTC. The encoded protein is CASSIRSGQGAGKTQYF.